This passage covers 29 T cell receptor beta chains from one sample sequenced in a study of cytomegalovirus exposure and HLA in healthy donors. Primers: 60 Vbeta forward and 13 Jbeta reverse. TCRdb's table, derived via immunoSEQ multiplex PCR, lists solely in-frame clones and lacks some. The sample has about 160,000 clones; roughly 77% are singletons. The sample comprised PBMCs. Every receptor here comes from a woman between 45 and 60 years old in good health and CMV-seropositive.

The CDR3 sequence is CASTSGTSGQLGELFF. The CDR3 region has the DNA TGCGCCAGCACCTCCGGGACTAGCGGACAGTTAGGGGAGCTGTTTTTT. This chain links TRBV4-3 with TRBJ2-2, with 11 bases matching TRBD2. The CDR3 length is 16 residues. V lost 7 bases and J lost 8; bases outside the gene matches: 12. Germline CDR1 reads LGHNA; CDR2 reads YSLEER.

The chain carries TRBV6-5 and TRBJ1-2; no definite D call. The CDR3 is 13 residues long. Trimming left V 1 base short and J 8 bases short, with 11 bases between. Germline V lookup: CDR1 MNHEY, CDR2 SVGAGI. CDR3 amino acids: CASSYYRKEGYTF. DNA of the CDR3: TGTGCCAGCAGTTACTATCGAAAAGAGGGCTACACCTTC.

This clone has just one count. The junction and the germline gene differ at one end; a read error may be behind it. The chain uses TRBV7-9 and TRBJ2-4; the D gene is possibly TRBD2 (7 bases). The CDR3 consists of 18 residues. Germline CDR1 reads SEHNR; CDR2 reads FQNEAQ (reference sequence). CDR3 region: CSSSPFAPGGGGKNIQYF. The CDR3 nucleotides read TGTTCCAGCAGCCCCTTCGCCCCTGGAGGGGGGGGCAAAAACATTCAGTACTTC.

This clone was found once. The CDR3 loop is CATSNPPGTFNQPQHF. The CDR3 DNA is TGTGCCACCAGCAACCCGCCAGGAACATTCAATCAGCCCCAGCATTTT. The V gene is TRBV15, the J gene TRBJ1-5; D gene ambiguous. The germline V gene has CDR1 LNHNV and CDR2 YYDKDF (reference sequence). This CDR3 is built from 16 residues. The V end lost 4 bases, the J end lost 3 bases, and 16 bases lay between the germline ends.

This clone was counted only a few times. As DNA, the CDR3 is TGTGCCAGCAGCGACCGACAGGGCGGTCAGCCCCAGCATTTT. Encoded protein: CASSDRQGGQPQHF. The J gene is TRBJ1-5, the V gene TRBV7-6, with 7 nucleotides matching TRBD1. Germline loops: CDR1 SGHVS, CDR2 FNYEAQ. There are 14 residues in the CDR3. The V and J ends lost 5 bases and 6 bases, in that order; junction bases with no gene match: 7.

The V call is TRBV11-1, the J call TRBJ2-3, with D tentatively TRBD1 (5 bases). The CDR3 consists of 16 residues. V gave up 2 bases and J gave up 0 bases, with 12 bases separating them. CDR1 and CDR2 (germline): SGHAT, FQDESV (reference sequence). CDR3 protein: CASSLPGFPSTDTQYF. The DNA of the CDR3 is TGTGCCAGCAGCTTACCAGGGTTCCCTAGCACAGATACGCAGTATTTT.

A single count supports this clone. The CDR3 sequence is CASSLRRGSSSPLHF. In nucleotides, the CDR3 is TGTGCCAGCAGCTTAAGGCGAGGTTCTTCTTCACCCCTCCACTTT. This rearrangement joins TRBV7-2 to TRBJ1-6; no clear D gene. This CDR3 contains 15 residues. Germline values: CDR1 SGHTA, CDR2 FQGNSA. V shed 2 bases and J shed 9 bases, with 14 bases lying between them.

V usage is TRBV28 and J usage is TRBJ1-6; 9 bases match TRBD1. V trimming: 11 bases; J trimming: 2 bases; junction bases outside the gene matches: 7. The CDR3 runs to 15 residues. The germline V gene has CDR1 MDHEN and CDR2 SYDVKM. The CDR3 sequence is CAESQGAPYNSPLHF. The DNA for the CDR3 is TGTGCCGAATCACAGGGGGCCCCCTATAATTCACCCCTCCACTTT. Full variable domain (rest looked up from reference TRBV28 and TRBJ1-6): DVKVTQSSRYLVKRTGEKVFLECVQDMDHENMFWYRQDPGLGLRLIYFSYDVKMKEKGDIPEGYSVSREKKERFSLILESASTNQTSMYLCAESQGAPYNSPLHFGNGTRLTVT.

This clone showed up just a few times. The rearrangement links TRBV10-1 to TRBJ1-2, with D unclear. Per the germline V gene, CDR1 is WNHNN and CDR2 is SYGVQD (reference sequence). The ends were cut back, 7 bases at V and 8 bases at J, with 20 bases in the middle. The CDR3 covers 14 residues. The CDR3: CASTPSEAGDGYTF. The CDR3 DNA reads as TGCGCCAGCACCCCCTCCGAAGCAGGCGACGGCTACACCTTC.

This clone was picked up a small number of times. The chain recombines TRBV7-3 with TRBJ2-7; D perhaps matches TRBD1 (5 bases). V gave up 2 bases and J gave up 4 bases, with 9 bases separating them. Germline V gene data show CDR1 as SGHTA and CDR2 as FQGTGA. This CDR3 has 13 amino acids. The CDR3 coding sequence is TGTGCCAGCAGCTTAGGGGCAGGGTACGAGCAGTACTTC. Translating it yields CASSLGAGYEQYF.

This clone was counted a few times. This chain connects TRBV30 to TRBJ1-4, with 9 bases identical to TRBD1. Germline CDR1 reads GTSNPN; CDR2 reads SVGIG (reference sequence). This CDR3 is built from 15 residues. J gave up 6 bases and V 2 bases, and 7 bases lay outside the gene matches. CDR3 sequence (DNA): TGTGCCTGGAGTCCTCCGGGACAGGGCGATGAAAAACTGTTTTTT. Protein product: CAWSPPGQGDEKLFF.

This clone was picked up one time. V is TRBV19 and J is TRBJ1-1, with a tentative D call TRBD1 (6 bases). The CDR3 extends over 12 amino acids. Germline V gives CDR1 LNHDA, CDR2 SQIVND (reference sequence). With 6 bases removed from V and 7 bases from J, the gap between germline ends came to 12 bases. The CDR3 reads CASRDSKGEAFF. The CDR3 DNA reads as TGTGCCAGTAGGGACAGTAAGGGTGAAGCTTTCTTT.

This chain joins TRBV5-7 and TRBJ2-5, with 8 bases matching TRBD2. TRBV5-7 is reported as an ORF; its role is uncertain. This CDR3 spans 13 amino acids. The trim removed 6 bases at V and 3 bases at J, leaving 4 bases unmatched. CDR3 residues: CASITGGEETQYF. CDR3 bases: TGTGCCAGCATCACCGGGGGGGAAGAGACCCAGTACTTC.

This clone was seen only a few times. This rearrangement joins TRBV7-9 to TRBJ2-7, with TRBD2 matching 9 bases. The trim removed 5 bases at V and 13 bases at J, leaving 18 bases unmatched. The CDR3 contains 15 residues. Germline CDR1 SEHNR, CDR2 FQNEAQ (reference sequence). In DNA, the CDR3 is TGTGCCAGCAGCCCCTGGACAGCGGGGGGAACCTCCATCTACTTC. The encoded protein is CASSPWTAGGTSIYF.

The chain carries TRBV7-9 and TRBJ1-2, with 7 bases aligning to TRBD1. The CDR3 runs to 15 residues. CDR1 SEHNR and CDR2 FQNEAQ come from the germline V gene (reference sequence). J was trimmed by 8 bases and V by 4 bases; bases with no gene match: 13. In DNA form, the CDR3 reads TGTGCCAGCAGCTCAGGGGGTACTCGAGGGAGAGGCTACACCTTC. Amino acid sequence: CASSSGGTRGRGYTF.

The chain has TRBV5-8 and TRBJ2-3, with D maybe TRBD2 (5 bases). The germline V and J ends were trimmed by 0 bases and 5 bases, with 7 bases remaining between them. CDR1 is SGHTS and CDR2 is YDEGEE in the germline V gene. The CDR3 loop spans 13 amino acids. The CDR3 loop is CASSLEAGDTQYF. The CDR3 DNA reads TGTGCCAGCAGCTTGGAGGCGGGAGATACGCAGTATTTT. Together with reference TRBV5-8 and TRBJ2-3, the CDR3 gives the full variable domain: EAGVTQSPTHLIKTRGQQATLRCSPISGHTSVYWYQQALGLGLQFLLWYDEGEERNRGNFPPRFSGRQFPNYSSELNVNALELEDSALYLCASSLEAGDTQYFGPGTRLTVL.

Here the CDR3 DNA reads TGTGCCAGCAGCCGAGCACAGGGGGCGAACACTGAAGCTTTCTTT. This codes for CASSRAQGANTEAFF. This sequence joins TRBV4-2 and TRBJ1-1, with TRBD1 matching 9 bases. The CDR3 extends over 15 amino acids. J gave up 1 base and V 4 bases, and 4 bases lay outside the gene matches. The germline CDR1 and CDR2 sequences are LGHNA and YNFKEQ.

Only a few counts were recorded for this clone. The gene calls are TRBV11-2 and TRBJ1-1; TRBD1 agrees at 8 bases. Germline CDR1 SGHAT, CDR2 FQNNGV. The V segment lost 1 base and the J segment 11 bases; nucleotides outside the gene matches: 6. The CDR3 covers 13 residues. This CDR3 reads CASSLGNRGDAFF. The CDR3, as DNA: TGTGCCAGCAGCTTAGGGAACAGGGGGGACGCTTTCTTT.

This clone has just a few counts. The gene calls are TRBV18 and TRBJ2-1; 12 nucleotides match TRBD2. J gave up 7 bases and V 6 bases, and 7 bases lay outside the gene matches. The CDR3 extends over 15 amino acids. Germline V gene lookup returns CDR1 KGHSH and CDR2 LQKENI. The CDR3 sequence: CASSLRTSGGNEQFF. The CDR3 DNA reads as TGTGCCAGCTCGCTCCGTACTAGCGGGGGGAATGAGCAGTTCTTC.

A single count supports this clone. V is TRBV19 and J is TRBJ2-1; D unresolved. V lost 1 base, J lost 6 bases, and 13 bases lay in between. CDR1 is LNHDA, CDR2 SQIVND, per germline (reference sequence). The CDR3 runs to 15 residues. The CDR3 protein is CASSIARVPSNEQFF. CDR3 nucleotides: TGTGCCAGTAGTATAGCCCGGGTCCCTTCCAATGAGCAGTTCTTC.

This clone was picked up a small number of times. The chain combines TRBV9 with TRBJ1-1, with D uncertain. Germline-derived CDR1 and CDR2 are SGDLS and YYNGEE. The V end was cut by 0 bases, the J end by 5 bases, with 11 bases between. The length of the CDR3 is 14 residues. CDR3 in amino acids: CASSVARAGTEAFF. The CDR3 DNA reads TGTGCCAGCAGCGTAGCAAGGGCGGGGACTGAAGCTTTCTTT.

The rearrangement joins TRBV15 to TRBJ2-1; 10 bases map to TRBD1. CDR1 is LNHNV, CDR2 YYDKDF, per germline (reference sequence). The CDR3 has 15 amino acids. Trimming cost V 0 bases and J 10 bases; bases outside gene matches: 6. As DNA, the CDR3 is TGTGCCACCAGCAGAGACAGACAGGGGGCGTGGGAGCAGTTCTTC. This gives the protein CATSRDRQGAWEQFF.

In this sample, this clone turned up once. The chain has TRBV7-2 and TRBJ2-2, with TRBD2 matching over 15 bases. Germline-derived CDR1 and CDR2 are SGHTA and FQGNSA. The CDR3 is 18 amino acids. Trimming took 5 bases from V and 4 from J; bases not matched to a gene: 8. This chain's CDR3 is CASSQPGLAGGSTGELFF. As DNA, the CDR3 is TGTGCCAGCAGCCAGCCCGGACTAGCGGGGGGGAGCACCGGGGAGCTGTTTTTT.

V gene TRBV7-3 combines with J gene TRBJ2-7, with D perhaps matching TRBD2 (5 bases). Trimming took 4 bases from V and 11 from J, leaving 18 bases between them. Germline CDR1 is SGHTA and CDR2 is FQGTGA. The CDR3 has 13 amino acids. Here the CDR3 reads CASSSTDSSGKYF. CDR3 coding DNA: TGTGCCAGCAGCTCGACGGACTCCTCGGGGAAGTACTTC.

The chain couples TRBV28 to TRBJ2-7; TRBD1 matches 8 bases. Germline CDR1 and CDR2: MDHEN and SYDVKM. J gave up 5 bases and V 8 bases, and 8 bases lay outside the gene matches. The CDR3 loop spans 13 amino acids. The CDR3 loop is CASRGQGSHEQYF. The CDR3 coding sequence is TGTGCCAGCCGCGGACAGGGAAGCCACGAGCAGTACTTC.

This rearrangement joins TRBV9 to TRBJ2-5; maybe TRBD2 (6 bases). Trimming left V 4 bases short and J 5 bases short, with 18 bases between. The CDR3 is made up of 15 amino acids. In germline, CDR1 is SGDLS, CDR2 YYNGEE. The CDR3 reads CASSTFSGKSETQYF. For the CDR3, the DNA is TGTGCCAGCAGCACCTTTAGCGGCAAATCGGAGACCCAGTACTTC. Full variable domain (rest looked up from reference TRBV9 and TRBJ2-5): DSGVTQTPKHLITATGQRVTLRCSPRSGDLSVYWYQQSLDQGLQFLIQYYNGEERAKGNILERFSAQQFPDLHSELNLSSLELGDSALYFCASSTFSGKSETQYFGPGTRLLVL.

This rearrangement joins TRBV6-6 to TRBJ1-5; no definite D call. Germline V gene sequence: CDR1 MNHNY, CDR2 SVGAGI (reference sequence). Trimming pared 8 bases from V and 3 bases from J, leaving 17 bases between. The CDR3 covers 15 residues. The CDR3 nucleotides are TGTGCCAGCGTCATGTTGCAGGATCCCAATCAGCCCCAGCATTTT. As protein: CASVMLQDPNQPQHF.

For the CDR3, the DNA is TGTGCCAGCAGTACAAGCGGGAGGGCCGGAGATACGCAGTATTTT. This codes for CASSTSGRAGDTQYF. V is TRBV27 and J is TRBJ2-3; TRBD2 aligns across 10 bases. CDR1 and CDR2 from the germline V gene are MNHEY and SMNVEV (reference sequence). The CDR3 consists of 15 residues. V dropped 5 bases and J dropped 5; count of bases not matched to a gene: 7.

The V and J genes are TRBV5-1 and TRBJ1-2; D ambiguous. Germline CDR1 is SGHRS and CDR2 is YFSETQ. This CDR3 comprises 15 residues. V lost 4 bases to trimming and J lost 2 bases, with 15 bases between them. CDR3 amino acids: CASSGRGVGNYGYTF. In DNA, the CDR3 is TGCGCCAGCAGCGGACGCGGGGTTGGGAACTATGGCTACACCTTC.